The 26 T cell receptor beta chains below all came from one sample that was sequenced in a study of blood T cell repertoires in COVID-19. Some clones are missing from TCRdb's copy, which holds only in-frame ones; the method was immunoSEQ multiplex PCR. The sample lists 130,000 to 150,000 clones; about 89% were seen once. The sequenced material came from peripheral blood. All receptors come from an elderly man with acute or convalescent COVID-19.

V usage is TRBV28 and J usage is TRBJ1-2, with D hard to call. V was pared by 1 base and J by 2 bases, with 5 bases between. The CDR3 runs to 13 residues. Germline V gene data show CDR1 as MDHEN and CDR2 as SYDVKM. CDR3 amino acids: CASSLSRNYGYTF. The CDR3 DNA reads as TGTGCCAGCAGTTTATCCAGGAACTATGGCTACACCTTC.

This sequence joins TRBV5-4 and TRBJ2-1, with TRBD2 identical over 7 bases. The CDR3 sequence is 15 residues long. With V trimmed by 6 bases and J by 2 bases, 8 bases remained unmatched. The V gene's germline CDR1 is SGHNT and CDR2 YYREEE (reference sequence). DNA for the CDR3: TGTGCCAGCACCCTGGGAGGGGCTACCTACAATGAGCAGTTCTTC. Encoded protein: CASTLGGATYNEQFF. The full variable domain, with the rest looked up from reference TRBV5-4 and TRBJ2-1, is ETGVTQSPTHLIKTRGQQVTLRCSSQSGHNTVSWYQQALGQGPQFIFQYYREEENGRGNFPPRFSGLQFPNYSSELNVNALELDDSALYLCASTLGGATYNEQFFGPGTRLTVL.

V is TRBV28 and J is TRBJ1-5, with TRBD1 identical over 7 bases. CDR1 is MDHEN and CDR2 is SYDVKM in the germline V gene. This CDR3 is built from 15 residues. V was clipped by 1 base and J by 6 bases; unmatched bases: 6. In DNA, the CDR3 is TGTGCCAGCAGTTTATACAGGGGCAACGGTCAGCCCCAGCATTTT. Encoded protein: CASSLYRGNGQPQHF.

This clone occurred once. This chain joins TRBV19 and TRBJ2-1, with TRBD2 matching 13 bases. CDR3 size: 16 residues. Germline loops: CDR1 LNHDA, CDR2 SQIVND (reference sequence). Losses at the gene ends were 3 bases for V and 4 bases for J; bases not matched to a gene: 3. Here the CDR3 reads CASSMGLAGTYNEQFF. The CDR3, as DNA: TGTGCCAGTAGTATGGGACTAGCGGGAACGTACAATGAGCAGTTCTTC.

This chain links TRBV2 with TRBJ2-2; 9 nucleotides line up with TRBD2. The CDR3 extends over 12 amino acids. Germline lookup yields CDR1 SNHLY and CDR2 FYNNEI. V gave up 10 bases and J gave up 6 bases; unmatched junction bases: 3. DNA of the CDR3: TGTGCCAAAAGCGGGGGGTCCGGGGAGCTGTTTTTT. Translation: CAKSGGSGELFF.

The rearrangement joins TRBV5-1 to TRBJ2-3; 7 bases line up with TRBD1. The CDR3 consists of 13 residues. With V trimmed by 3 bases and J by 5 bases, 3 bases remained unmatched. CDR1 and CDR2 (germline): SGHRS, YFSETQ. The DNA for the CDR3 is TGCGCCAGCAGCTCTTCAGGGGGAGATACGCAGTATTTT. Amino acids: CASSSSGGDTQYF.

In its sample, this clone was seen once. V gene TRBV28 combines with J gene TRBJ2-2; TRBD1 agrees at 7 bases. The CDR3 is 14 amino acids. Unmatched junction bases numbered 7, after V lost 7 bases and J lost 5 bases. Germline CDR1 is MDHEN and CDR2 is SYDVKM. CDR3 sequence (DNA): TGTGCCAGCATGGGGACAGAAATTACCGGGGAGCTGTTTTTT. Protein product: CASMGTEITGELFF.

The genes are TRBV30 and TRBJ1-4; 7 bases agree with TRBD1. The ends lost 4 bases at V and 3 bases at J; junction bases unmatched: 11. This CDR3 has 16 amino acids. CDR1 GTSNPN and CDR2 SVGIG come from the germline V gene (reference sequence). The CDR3 region is CAWKDRSAASNEKLFF. The DNA for the CDR3 is TGTGCCTGGAAGGACAGGTCGGCCGCCTCTAATGAAAAACTGTTTTTT. Complete variable domain (other parts from reference TRBV30 and TRBJ1-4): SQTIHQWPATLVQPVGSPLSLECTVEGTSNPNLYWYRQAAGRGLQLLFYSVGIGQISSEVPQNLSASRPQDRQFILSSKKLLLSDSGFYLCAWKDRSAASNEKLFFGSGTQLSVL.

This rearrangement joins TRBV6-5 to TRBJ1-2, with D possibly being TRBD1 (5 bases). Germline lookup yields CDR1 MNHEY and CDR2 SVGAGI. This CDR3 is built from 15 residues. Between the trimmed V and J ends, which lost 5 bases and 0 bases, there was a span of 13 bases. CDR3 loop: CASSPLDRTNYGYTF. In nucleotides, the CDR3 is TGTGCCAGCAGTCCCTTAGACAGAACTAACTATGGCTACACCTTC.

J is TRBJ2-5 and V is TRBV18; D is possibly TRBD1 (6 bases). Germline assignment: CDR1 KGHSH and CDR2 LQKENI. The CDR3 sequence is 15 residues long. Trimming removed 2 bases at V and 4 bases at J, with 14 bases between. CDR3 sequence: CASSPTQQGSETQYF. In DNA form, the CDR3 reads TGTGCCAGCTCACCAACGCAACAGGGTTCAGAGACCCAGTACTTC.

V is TRBV18 and J is TRBJ2-5; tentatively, D is TRBD1 (5 bases). V lost 3 bases, J lost 1 base, and 12 bases lay in between. The CDR3 has 15 amino acids. Germline CDR1 and CDR2: KGHSH and LQKENI. The CDR3 loop reads CASSPNTGPQETQYF. The CDR3 DNA follows: TGTGCCAGCTCACCTAATACAGGTCCCCAAGAGACCCAGTACTTC.

The genes are TRBV7-2 and TRBJ2-7; D is perhaps TRBD1 (6 bases). CDR1 is SGHTA and CDR2 is FQGNSA in the germline V gene. This CDR3 region has 14 residues. Trimming stripped 4 bases from V and 4 bases from J, with 14 bases between. DNA for the CDR3: TGTGCCAGCAGCTCACAGGGTGGGCAGTACGAGCAGTACTTC. Encoded protein: CASSSQGGQYEQYF.

V gene TRBV19 combines with J gene TRBJ2-7; TRBD1 might be the D (5 bases). V lost 4 bases, J lost 6 bases, and 10 bases lay in between. Germline V CDR1 and CDR2: LNHDA, SQIVND (reference sequence). This CDR3 spans 12 amino acids. The CDR3 loop is CASSKVGAEQYF. CDR3 nucleotide sequence: TGTGCCAGTAGTAAGGTTGGGGCCGAGCAGTACTTC.

The chain is built from TRBV16 and TRBJ1-5, with 10 bases aligning to TRBD1. V lost 3 bases, J lost 5 bases, and 7 bases stayed unmatched. The CDR3 length is 16 residues. The germline V gene has CDR1 KGHSY and CDR2 FQNENV. CDR3 residues: CASSHRDRGFDQPQHF. Here the CDR3 DNA reads TGTGCCAGCAGCCACCGGGACAGGGGCTTCGATCAGCCCCAGCATTTT.

The chain carries TRBV7-8 and TRBJ2-5; 7 nucleotides match TRBD2. This CDR3 spans 14 amino acids. V lost 2 bases and J lost 7; bases outside the gene matches: 7. Germline CDR1 is SGHVS and CDR2 is FQNEAQ. CDR3 in amino acids: CASSLPGLLGTQYF. Here the CDR3 DNA reads TGTGCCAGCAGCTTACCGGGACTACTCGGGACCCAGTACTTC.

The chain recombines TRBV6-5 with TRBJ1-2; 12 bases align to TRBD1. Germline V gives CDR1 MNHEY, CDR2 SVGAGI. The CDR3 spans 15 residues. J was trimmed by 7 bases and V by 8 bases; bases with no gene match: 11. CDR3 in amino acids: CASGGTGGWGGGYTF. CDR3 DNA: TGTGCCAGCGGGGGGACAGGGGGCTGGGGAGGTGGCTACACCTTC.

This clone appeared a few times. The V and J genes are TRBV7-2 and TRBJ2-2, with TRBD2 matching 11 bases. From germline, CDR1 is SGHTA and CDR2 FQGNSA. V shed 5 bases and J 2 bases; nucleotides not matched to a gene: 10. The CDR3 contains 18 residues. The CDR3 is CASSVGLAGGSNTGELFF. The CDR3 DNA is TGTGCCAGCAGCGTGGGCCTAGCGGGGGGATCAAACACCGGGGAGCTGTTTTTT. Looking up the rest from reference TRBV7-2 and TRBJ2-2 gives the full variable domain: GAGVSQSPSNKVTEKGKDVELRCDPISGHTALYWYRQSLGQGLEFLIYFQGNSAPDKSGLPSDRFSAERTGGSVSTLTIQRTQQEDSAVYLCASSVGLAGGSNTGELFFGEGSRLTVL.

CDR3 sequence: CASSPRVGGTGNTIYF. The CDR3 DNA is TGTGCCAGCAGCCCCAGGGTGGGGGGGACTGGAAACACCATATATTTT. The genes are TRBV7-2 and TRBJ1-3; maybe TRBD1 (5 bases). This CDR3 is 16 amino acids long. V was clipped by 5 bases and J by 2 bases, with 16 bases between them. CDR1 is SGHTA and CDR2 is FQGNSA in the germline V gene.

Only one count was recorded for this clone. V usage is TRBV6-5 and J usage is TRBJ1-3, with no clear D. The V gene's germline CDR1 is MNHEY and CDR2 SVGAGI. The ends were cut back, 0 bases at V and 4 bases at J, with 4 bases in the middle. This CDR3 contains 13 residues. CDR3 DNA: TGTGCCAGCAGTTACTCGGGCGGAAACACCATATATTTT. Its translation: CASSYSGGNTIYF.

This chain uses TRBV5-1 with TRBJ2-1; D is ambiguous. The CDR3 spans 13 residues. Germline V gene lookup returns CDR1 SGHRS and CDR2 YFSETQ. Deletions cut 0 bases from V and 6 bases from J, with 7 bases between. The chain's CDR3 is CASSLVRFNEQFF. The CDR3 nucleotides are TGCGCCAGCAGCTTGGTTCGGTTCAATGAGCAGTTCTTC.

This sequence joins TRBV5-1 and TRBJ1-2, with TRBD1 as a possible D gene (6 bases). Germline V gene data show CDR1 as SGHRS and CDR2 as YFSETQ. Trimming left V 4 bases short and J 0 bases short, with 13 bases between. The CDR3 is 15 residues long. The CDR3 region is CASSLGQPANYGYTF. CDR3 sequence (DNA): TGCGCCAGCAGCCTCGGACAGCCAGCTAACTATGGCTACACCTTC.

This chain uses TRBV5-4 with TRBJ2-7; 10 nucleotides line up with TRBD2. Trimming at V came to 2 bases and at J to 5 bases, leaving 4 bases not matched to a gene. The length of the CDR3 is 14 residues. Germline CDR1 reads SGHNT; CDR2 reads YYREEE (reference sequence). The CDR3: CASSLAGGLNEQYF. DNA of the CDR3: TGTGCCAGCAGCTTAGCGGGGGGGCTAAACGAGCAGTACTTC.

V is TRBV2 and J is TRBJ2-6; possibly TRBD1 for D (6 bases). V was cut by 9 bases and J by 1 base, with 7 bases left in between. Germline V gene sequence: CDR1 SNHLY, CDR2 FYNNEI. This CDR3 spans 13 amino acids. This CDR3 is CARQGSGANVLTF. The CDR3 nucleotides are TGTGCCAGACAGGGTTCTGGGGCCAACGTCCTGACTTTC.

This chain joins TRBV21-1 and TRBJ2-7; TRBD2, the table's D call, was not compared with the DNA. TRBV21-1 is shown as a pseudogene. The CDR3 has 17 residues. The CDR3 region is CASSKPGLAGGPYEQYF. CDR3 nucleotides: TGTGCCAGCAGCAAACCGGGACTAGCGGGAGGGCCGTACGAGCAGTACTTC.

The chain carries TRBV5-4 and TRBJ2-3; D perhaps matches TRBD2 (6 bases). V was cut by 7 bases and J by 3 bases, with 12 bases left in between. Germline CDR1 reads SGHNT; CDR2 reads YYREEE (reference sequence). The length of the CDR3 is 13 residues. CDR3 residues: CASGRDPTDTQYF. CDR3 DNA: TGTGCCAGCGGGCGGGACCCGACAGATACGCAGTATTTT.

The chain carries TRBV3-1 (or the pseudogene TRBV3-2) and TRBJ1-1; a weak D match, TRBD1 (5 bases). Germline V gene data show CDR1 as LGHDT and CDR2 as YNNKEL (reference sequence). V was clipped by 4 bases and J by 2 bases, with 14 bases between them. The CDR3 is made up of 15 amino acids. Here the CDR3 DNA reads TGTGCCAGCAGCCCTTACGCAGGGTTAAACACTGAAGCTTTCTTT. Its translation: CASSPYAGLNTEAFF.